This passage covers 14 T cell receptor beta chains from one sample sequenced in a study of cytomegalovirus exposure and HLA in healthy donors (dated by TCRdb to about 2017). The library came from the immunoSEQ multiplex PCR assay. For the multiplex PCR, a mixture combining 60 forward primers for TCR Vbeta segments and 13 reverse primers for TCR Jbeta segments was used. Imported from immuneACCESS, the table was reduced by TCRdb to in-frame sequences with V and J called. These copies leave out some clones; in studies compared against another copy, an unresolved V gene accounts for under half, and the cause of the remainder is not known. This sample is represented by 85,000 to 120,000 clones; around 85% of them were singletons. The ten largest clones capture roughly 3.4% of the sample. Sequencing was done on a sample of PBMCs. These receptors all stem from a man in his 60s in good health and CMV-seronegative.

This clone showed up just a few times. CDR3 nucleotides: TGTGCCAGCAGCTTAGGGGAGCGGGGCTCCTACGAGCAGTACTTC. It translates to CASSLGERGSYEQYF. The chain joins TRBV7-9 to TRBJ2-7; 7 nucleotides align to TRBD2. Germline V lookup: CDR1 SEHNR, CDR2 FQNEAQ (reference sequence). This CDR3 region has 15 residues. The V and J ends lost 1 base and 0 bases, in that order; junction bases with no gene match: 3.

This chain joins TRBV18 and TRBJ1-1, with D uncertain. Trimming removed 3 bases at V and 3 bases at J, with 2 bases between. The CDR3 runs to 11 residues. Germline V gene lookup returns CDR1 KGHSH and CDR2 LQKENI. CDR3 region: CASSPDTEAFF. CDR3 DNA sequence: TGTGCCAGCTCACCCGACACTGAAGCTTTCTTT.

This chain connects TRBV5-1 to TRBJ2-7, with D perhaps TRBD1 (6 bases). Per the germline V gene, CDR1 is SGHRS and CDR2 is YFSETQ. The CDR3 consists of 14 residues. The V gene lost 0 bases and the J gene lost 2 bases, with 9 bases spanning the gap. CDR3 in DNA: TGCGCCAGCAGCTTGGTCCAGGGGCCCTACGAGCAGTACTTC. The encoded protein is CASSLVQGPYEQYF. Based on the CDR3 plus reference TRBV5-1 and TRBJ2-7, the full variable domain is KAGVTQTPRYLIKTRGQQVTLSCSPISGHRSVSWYQQTPGQGLQFLFEYFSETQRNKGNFPGRFSGRQFSNSRSEMNVSTLELGDSALYLCASSLVQGPYEQYFGPGTRLTVT.

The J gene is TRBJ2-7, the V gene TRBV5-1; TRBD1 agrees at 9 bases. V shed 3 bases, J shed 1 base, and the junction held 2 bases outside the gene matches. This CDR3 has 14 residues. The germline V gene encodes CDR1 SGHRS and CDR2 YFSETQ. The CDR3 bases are TGCGCCAGCAGCTCCGGGACAGGGTCCTACGAGCAGTACTTC. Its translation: CASSSGTGSYEQYF.

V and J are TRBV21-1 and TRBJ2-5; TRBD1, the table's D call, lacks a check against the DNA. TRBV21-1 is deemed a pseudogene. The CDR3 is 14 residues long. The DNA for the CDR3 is TGTGCCAGCAGCACTGGACAACTCCAAGAGACCCAGTACTTC. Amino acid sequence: CASSTGQLQETQYF.

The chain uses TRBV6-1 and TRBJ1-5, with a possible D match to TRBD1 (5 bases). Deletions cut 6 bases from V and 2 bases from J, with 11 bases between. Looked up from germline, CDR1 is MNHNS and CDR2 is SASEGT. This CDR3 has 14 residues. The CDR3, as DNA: TGTGCCAGCAGGATGACAGACGGCAATCAGCCCCAGCATTTT. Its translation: CASRMTDGNQPQHF.

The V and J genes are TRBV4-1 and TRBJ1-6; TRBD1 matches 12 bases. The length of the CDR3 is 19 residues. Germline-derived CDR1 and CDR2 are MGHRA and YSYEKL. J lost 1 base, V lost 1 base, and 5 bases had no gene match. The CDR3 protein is CASSQVGDRGPSYNSPLHF. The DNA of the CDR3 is TGCGCCAGCAGCCAAGTGGGGGACAGGGGGCCTTCCTATAATTCACCCCTCCACTTT.

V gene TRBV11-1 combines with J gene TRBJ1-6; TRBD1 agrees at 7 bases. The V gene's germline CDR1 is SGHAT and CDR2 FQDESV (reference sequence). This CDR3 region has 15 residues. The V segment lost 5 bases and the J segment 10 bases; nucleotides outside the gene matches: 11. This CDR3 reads CASSPINRGESPLHF. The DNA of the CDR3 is TGTGCCAGCAGCCCAATTAACAGGGGCGAGTCACCCCTCCACTTT.

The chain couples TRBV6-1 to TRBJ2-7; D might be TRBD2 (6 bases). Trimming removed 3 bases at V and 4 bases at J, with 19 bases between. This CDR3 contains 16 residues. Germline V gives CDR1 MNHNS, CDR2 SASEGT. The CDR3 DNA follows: TGTGCCAGCAGTGAGTCCCCGGGGGATTCGGGGTACGAGCAGTACTTC. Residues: CASSESPGDSGYEQYF.

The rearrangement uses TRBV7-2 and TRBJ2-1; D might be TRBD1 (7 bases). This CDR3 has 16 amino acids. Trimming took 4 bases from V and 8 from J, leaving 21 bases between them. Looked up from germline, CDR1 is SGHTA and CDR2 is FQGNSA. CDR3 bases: TGTGCCAGCAGCTCCCTTGGGGTGACCAGGGGGGATGAGCAGTTCTTC. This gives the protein CASSSLGVTRGDEQFF.

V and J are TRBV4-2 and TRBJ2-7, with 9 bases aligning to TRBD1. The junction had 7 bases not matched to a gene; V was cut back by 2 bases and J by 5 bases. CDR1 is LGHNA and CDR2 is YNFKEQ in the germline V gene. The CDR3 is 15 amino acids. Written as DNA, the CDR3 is TGTGCCAGCAGCCAACCCGGGACAGGGCGGCACGAGCAGTACTTC. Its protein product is CASSQPGTGRHEQYF.

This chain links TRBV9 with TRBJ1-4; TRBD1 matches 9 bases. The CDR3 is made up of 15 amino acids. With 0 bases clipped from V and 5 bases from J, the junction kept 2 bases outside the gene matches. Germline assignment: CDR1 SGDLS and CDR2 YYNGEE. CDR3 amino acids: CASSVVGQGNEKLFF. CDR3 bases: TGTGCCAGCAGCGTAGTGGGACAGGGCAATGAAAAACTGTTTTTT.

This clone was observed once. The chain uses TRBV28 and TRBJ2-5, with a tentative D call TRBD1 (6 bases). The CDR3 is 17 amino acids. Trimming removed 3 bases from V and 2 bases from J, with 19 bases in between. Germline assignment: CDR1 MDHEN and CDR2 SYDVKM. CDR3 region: CASSLPNRAPLQETQYF. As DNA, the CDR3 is TGTGCCAGCAGTTTGCCTAACAGGGCCCCCCTGCAAGAGACCCAGTACTTC.

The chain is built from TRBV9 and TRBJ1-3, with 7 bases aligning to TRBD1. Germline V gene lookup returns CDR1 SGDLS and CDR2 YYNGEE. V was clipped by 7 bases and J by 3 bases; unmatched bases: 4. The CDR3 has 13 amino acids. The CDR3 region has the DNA TGTGCCAGCCAAACAGGGGATGGAAACACCATATATTTT. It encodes CASQTGDGNTIYF.